The T cell receptor beta chain under discussion was sequenced for a study of blood T cell repertoires in COVID-19. As for the study in general: Samples of COVID-19 (acute and convalescent) were obtained from the United States, Italy and Spain.

TCRdb keeps only in-frame clones here, not all; method: immunoSEQ multiplex PCR. The profile shows about 270,000 clones, 90% of them singletons. Participants' own reports of clinical history determined their cohort assignment. Trimming shortened V by 5 bases and J by 0 bases, and 7 bases separated the two germline ends. Germline V CDR1 and CDR2: SGDLS, YYNGEE. This CDR3 spans 13 amino acids. The gene calls are TRBV9 and TRBJ2-3; tentatively, D is TRBD2 (6 bases). This TCR derives from a woman aged 25 to 39 with acute COVID-19. Sequencing was performed on PBMCs or T cells enriched from blood (not recorded which). As DNA, the CDR3 is TGTGCCAGCAGGGGGGGAAGCACAGATACGCAGTATTTT. It specifies CASRGGSTDTQYF.